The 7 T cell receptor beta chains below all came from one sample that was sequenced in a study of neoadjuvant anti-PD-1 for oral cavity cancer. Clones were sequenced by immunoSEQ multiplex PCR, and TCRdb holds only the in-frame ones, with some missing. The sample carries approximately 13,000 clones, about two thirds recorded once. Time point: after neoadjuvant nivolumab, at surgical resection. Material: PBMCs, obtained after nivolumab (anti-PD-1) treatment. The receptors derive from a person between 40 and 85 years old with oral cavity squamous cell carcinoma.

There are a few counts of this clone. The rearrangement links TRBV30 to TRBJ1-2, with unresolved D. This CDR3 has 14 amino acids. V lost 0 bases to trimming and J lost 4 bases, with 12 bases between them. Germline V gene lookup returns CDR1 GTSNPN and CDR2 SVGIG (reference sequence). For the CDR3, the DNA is TGTGCCTGGAGTGTACGAGGAGGGAGCTATGGCTACACCTTC. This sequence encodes CAWSVRGGSYGYTF.

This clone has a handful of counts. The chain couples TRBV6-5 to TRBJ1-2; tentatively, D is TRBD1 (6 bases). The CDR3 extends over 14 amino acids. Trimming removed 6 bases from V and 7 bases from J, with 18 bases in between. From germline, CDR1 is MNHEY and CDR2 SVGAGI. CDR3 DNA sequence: TGTGCCAGCAGGGCCCCCCGACAGGCCCGTGGCTACACCTTC. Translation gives CASRAPRQARGYTF.

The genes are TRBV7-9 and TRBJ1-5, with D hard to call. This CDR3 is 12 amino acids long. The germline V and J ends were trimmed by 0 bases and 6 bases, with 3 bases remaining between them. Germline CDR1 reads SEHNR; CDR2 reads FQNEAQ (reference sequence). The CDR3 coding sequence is TGTGCCAGCAGCTTAGCCCCTCAGCCCCAGCATTTT. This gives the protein CASSLAPQPQHF.

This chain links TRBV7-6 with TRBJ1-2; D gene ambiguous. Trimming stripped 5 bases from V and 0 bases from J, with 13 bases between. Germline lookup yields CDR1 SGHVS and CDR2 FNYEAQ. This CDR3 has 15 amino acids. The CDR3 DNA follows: TGTGCCAGCAGCCCTGGCACGGGTACTAACTATGGCTACACCTTC. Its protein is CASSPGTGTNYGYTF.

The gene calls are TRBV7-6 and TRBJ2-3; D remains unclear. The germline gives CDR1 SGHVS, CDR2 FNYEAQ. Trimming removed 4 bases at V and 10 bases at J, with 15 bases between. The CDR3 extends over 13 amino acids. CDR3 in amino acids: CASSSTGSSPQYF. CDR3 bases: TGTGCCAGCAGCTCGACTGGCTCATCCCCGCAGTATTTT.

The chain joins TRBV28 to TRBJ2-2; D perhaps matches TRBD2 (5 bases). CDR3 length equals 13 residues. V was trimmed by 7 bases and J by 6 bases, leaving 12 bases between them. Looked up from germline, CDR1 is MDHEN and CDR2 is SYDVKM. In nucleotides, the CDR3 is TGTGCCAGCAACCCGGGAACCCCCGGGGAGCTGTTTTTT. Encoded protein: CASNPGTPGELFF.

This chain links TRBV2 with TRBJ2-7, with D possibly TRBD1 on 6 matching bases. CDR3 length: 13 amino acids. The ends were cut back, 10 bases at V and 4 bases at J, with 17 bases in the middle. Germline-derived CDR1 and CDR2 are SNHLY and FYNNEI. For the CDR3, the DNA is TGTGCCAAGGGTCCCGAGGACAGTTACGAGCAGTACTTC. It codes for CAKGPEDSYEQYF.